In its sample, the clone carrying this T cell receptor (beta chain) was seen a few times. Germline-derived CDR1 and CDR2 are MNHEY and SVGAGI. After removal of 5 bases from V and 7 bases from J, the junction contained 5 bases not matched to a gene. The CDR3 contains 14 residues. About 200,000 CFSE-labeled responder cells were plated with about 200,000 irradiated, violet-dye-labeled stimulator cells. Sequencing was performed with immunoSEQ multiplex PCR; in TCRdb, only in-frame clones are kept and a portion is missing. Of approximately 23,000 clones in the sample, about 48% were seen once. The record originates from a study of graft-versus-host responses after intestinal transplantation. Study-wide findings and caveats: In patients with graft-donor T cell macrochimerism, allograft graft-versus-host to host-versus-graft clonal ratios were high. Circulating GvH clone levels at their peak were associated with HvG declines (early post-transplant). There were GvH clones found in recipient marrow, and some of them appeared first in ileum or blood.

The V and J genes are TRBV6-5 and TRBJ2-1; 10 bases are shared with TRBD2. The origin of this receptor is a human patient who was an organ donor for intestinal transplantation. Specimen: alloreactive CD8+ T cells from a mixed lymphocyte reaction culture, collected before transplantation. Sample subset: CFSE-low proliferating T cells sorted from roughly six-day pre-transplant mixed lymphocyte reaction (GvH or HvG direction). The CDR3 loop is CASSTSGLANEQFF. CDR3 nucleotide sequence: TGTGCCAGCAGTACCTCGGGACTAGCGAATGAGCAGTTCTTC.